This TCR beta chain was recovered during a study of T cell responses to AZD1222 COVID-19 vaccine. Study-level results: In a largely white British group with more females than males, clonal diversity was possibly underestimated.

Clones were sequenced by immunoSEQ multiplex PCR, and TCRdb holds only the in-frame ones, with some missing. The sample consists of tens of thousands of clones, 89% of them appearing once. This CDR3 is built from 13 residues. The V end was cut by 6 bases, the J end by 4 bases, with 15 bases between. Germline V gives CDR1 SQVTM, CDR2 ANQGSEA. Comment on this clone: Its antigen remains unknown.

Sequenced here: peripheral blood, sampled on day 0 of AZD1222 vaccination. The receptor's source is an adult in good health. J is TRBJ1-1 and V is TRBV29-1, with D possibly being TRBD1 (5 bases). The CDR3 nucleotides are TGCAGCGTGAGACACGGGACCCTCACTGAAGCTTTCTTT. This codes for CSVRHGTLTEAFF.